This record covers a single TCR beta chain. Its antigen is not yet known. Base qualities were left out, and no much larger clone turns up one base away. For CDR1 and CDR2, the germline V gene lists MGHDK and SYGVNS. V is shortened by 5 bases, J by 4 bases, and the region joining them spans 9 bases. The CDR3 covers 12 residues, taking in both the cysteine and the phenylalanine. Just the 36-base CDR3 DNA is kept, in frame starting at base 1. The data originate from a study of shared clonotypes between healthy human individuals (TCRdb year 2020). For the wider study: A few men and a couple of women, aged 18 to 49 years, made up the cohort. For each donor, three plates each were used for CD4 naive and CD4 memory, two plates were used for CD8 naive, and one plate was used for CD8 memory. To increase sequencing depth and limit assay-specific biases, TCR repertoire library preparation and sequencing were carried out by different laboratories using diverse techniques. Between about 0.85 and 8.9 billion PBMCs per donor were obtained by leukapheresis. Blood TCR repertoires of five healthy adults were deeply sequenced to estimate repertoire size and the extent of clonotype sharing between individuals.

The study at large found these results: When several donors were compared, the shared fraction of clonotypes was about 5% for naive CD4, around 3.6% for naive CD8, 2.3% for memory CD4, and roughly 0.4% for memory CD8. Estimated clonotype richness was generally larger for naive than for memory subsets. Sampling was limited to blood, and TCR repertoires in tissue likely differ from TCR repertoires in blood. Because the study included only a small number of donors, the genetic and exposure-history diversity represented was limited. Compared with non-shared clonotypes, clonotypes shared by all four sorted-subset donors had higher generation probabilities. Even with the large sequencing depth, rarefaction of the sorted-subset datasets indicated that sequencing was incomplete. Pairwise subsampling indicated that sequencing depth was expected to affect the degree of clonotype sharing among donors.

Using the deep immunoSEQ assay, multiplex PCR amplified TCR CDR3 regions from genomic DNA. Extracted genomic DNA from each cell subset was distributed evenly across all wells of several immunoSEQ 96-well plates, and each plate was treated as a replicate. For sorted subsets, 150 to 200 ng genomic DNA, equal to 30,000 to 35,000 T cell genomes, was loaded into each replicate PCR. The purified libraries were quantified using a Qubit 3.0 fluorometer, sized with a Bioanalyzer 2100, and then quantified again using the KAPA Library Quantification kit. A separate single-read 150-cycle Illumina NextSeq 550 flow cell was used to sequence each immunoSEQ 96-well plate. Regarding the original processing steps: Because the immunoSEQ output held only junctional sequences and lacked quality scores, the filtering could not match the filtering applied to full-length reads. Sequences were annotated with PyIR, a Python wrapper for IgBLAST v1.9, using IMGT germline references to assign V/J genes and CDR3. Reads with weak V/J assignments (E-value above 1e-6), missing CDR3, stop codons, out-of-frame junctions, or ambiguous translated residues were removed. V3J clonotypes were defined as sequences sharing the same inferred V gene, J gene, and CDR3 amino acid sequence. The percentage overlap between two repertoires was calculated by dividing the number of shared unique clonotypes by the size of the smaller repertoire. Repertoire richness was assessed with RTK rarefaction, the Chao1 estimator, and Recon v2.1 estimates of unobserved clonotypes. For all TCRbeta clonotypes obtained by the gDNA method from a few donors, generation probabilities were computed with OLGA. Here the immuneACCESS table is served through TCRdb, limited to in-frame sequences with V and J called. Missing clones are a known gap in these copies; in checked studies unresolved V genes cover under half, and the rest lacks a known reason. V and J calls and clone size come straight from that table; D and trimming were deduced from the DNA. This sample gives about 750,000 clones in total; nearly 95% of them show up just once. The ten most abundant clones make up around 24% of the sample.

CD8 naive samples were CD45RO-negative cells positively selected for CCR7, giving a CD45RA+CCR7+ population that excluded TemRA cells. The donors were healthy, HIV-negative adults with no recently reported acute infections or vaccinations. All donors were Caucasian adults living in Nashville, Tennessee, USA. After blood collection by leukapheresis, PBMCs were isolated using Ficoll-Histopaque density gradient centrifugation and then cryopreserved in the vapor phase of liquid nitrogen. Analytical flow cytometry was used to check the purity and quantity of each magnetically sorted T cell population. Genomic DNA was isolated from every sorted fraction and measured by UV absorbance on a Nanodrop 2000c.

Sequencing was performed on naive CD8+ T cells sorted from blood. What the cell subset or site label conveys for this sample: CD45RA+CCR7+. Rearrangement joined TRBV25-1 to TRBJ2-7, with no confidently assigned D gene. This TCR was sampled from a man aged 25-40 years in good health. CDR3 reads: CASSNTDYEQYF. The nucleotides read TGTGCCAGCAGTAATACAGATTACGAGCAGTACTTC.